In this sample, the clone carrying this TCR beta chain turned up many times. Its antigen is as yet unknown. This sample is drawn from a study of T cells in Graves' hyperthyroidism and ophthalmopathy. Study details: Peripheral blood was collected at initial diagnosis, before any treatment.

The V gene lost 3 bases and the J gene lost 5 bases, with 14 bases spanning the gap. CDR1 is SGDLS, CDR2 YYNGEE, per germline. The length of the CDR3 is 14 residues. Points from the study as a whole: Blood also showed most of the thyroid clonotypes that were expanded above 0.001.

Authors of the study amplified TCR beta CDR3 regions from RNA transcripts. First-round RT-PCR targeting the TCR CDR3 was performed with the HTBI primer set. TCRdb re-called the multiplex PCR reads through MiXCR, storing one row per CDR3 protein. This table holds under 300,000 distinct CDR3 sequences, around 15% found once. Every diagnosis used clinical symptoms, serum thyroxine and TRAb, thyroid ultrasound and orbital computed tomography. The sample consisted of blood. The chain has TRBV9 and TRBJ1-1; D is perhaps TRBD1 (5 bases). The clonotype comes from a woman between 50 and 59 years old with Graves' hyperthyroidism that later progressed to Graves' ophthalmopathy. CDR3 sequence: CASSGSGGGTEAFF. The CDR3, as DNA: TGTGCCAGCAGCGGATCGGGGGGAGGGACTGAAGCTTTCTTT. The full variable domain, in which reference TRBV9 and TRBJ1-1 provide the parts outside the CDR3, is DSGVTQTPKHLITATGQRVTLRCSPRSGDLSVYWYQQSLDQGLQFLIQYYNGEERAKGNILERFSAQQFPDLHSELNLSSLELGDSALYFCASSGSGGGTEAFFGQGTRLTVV.